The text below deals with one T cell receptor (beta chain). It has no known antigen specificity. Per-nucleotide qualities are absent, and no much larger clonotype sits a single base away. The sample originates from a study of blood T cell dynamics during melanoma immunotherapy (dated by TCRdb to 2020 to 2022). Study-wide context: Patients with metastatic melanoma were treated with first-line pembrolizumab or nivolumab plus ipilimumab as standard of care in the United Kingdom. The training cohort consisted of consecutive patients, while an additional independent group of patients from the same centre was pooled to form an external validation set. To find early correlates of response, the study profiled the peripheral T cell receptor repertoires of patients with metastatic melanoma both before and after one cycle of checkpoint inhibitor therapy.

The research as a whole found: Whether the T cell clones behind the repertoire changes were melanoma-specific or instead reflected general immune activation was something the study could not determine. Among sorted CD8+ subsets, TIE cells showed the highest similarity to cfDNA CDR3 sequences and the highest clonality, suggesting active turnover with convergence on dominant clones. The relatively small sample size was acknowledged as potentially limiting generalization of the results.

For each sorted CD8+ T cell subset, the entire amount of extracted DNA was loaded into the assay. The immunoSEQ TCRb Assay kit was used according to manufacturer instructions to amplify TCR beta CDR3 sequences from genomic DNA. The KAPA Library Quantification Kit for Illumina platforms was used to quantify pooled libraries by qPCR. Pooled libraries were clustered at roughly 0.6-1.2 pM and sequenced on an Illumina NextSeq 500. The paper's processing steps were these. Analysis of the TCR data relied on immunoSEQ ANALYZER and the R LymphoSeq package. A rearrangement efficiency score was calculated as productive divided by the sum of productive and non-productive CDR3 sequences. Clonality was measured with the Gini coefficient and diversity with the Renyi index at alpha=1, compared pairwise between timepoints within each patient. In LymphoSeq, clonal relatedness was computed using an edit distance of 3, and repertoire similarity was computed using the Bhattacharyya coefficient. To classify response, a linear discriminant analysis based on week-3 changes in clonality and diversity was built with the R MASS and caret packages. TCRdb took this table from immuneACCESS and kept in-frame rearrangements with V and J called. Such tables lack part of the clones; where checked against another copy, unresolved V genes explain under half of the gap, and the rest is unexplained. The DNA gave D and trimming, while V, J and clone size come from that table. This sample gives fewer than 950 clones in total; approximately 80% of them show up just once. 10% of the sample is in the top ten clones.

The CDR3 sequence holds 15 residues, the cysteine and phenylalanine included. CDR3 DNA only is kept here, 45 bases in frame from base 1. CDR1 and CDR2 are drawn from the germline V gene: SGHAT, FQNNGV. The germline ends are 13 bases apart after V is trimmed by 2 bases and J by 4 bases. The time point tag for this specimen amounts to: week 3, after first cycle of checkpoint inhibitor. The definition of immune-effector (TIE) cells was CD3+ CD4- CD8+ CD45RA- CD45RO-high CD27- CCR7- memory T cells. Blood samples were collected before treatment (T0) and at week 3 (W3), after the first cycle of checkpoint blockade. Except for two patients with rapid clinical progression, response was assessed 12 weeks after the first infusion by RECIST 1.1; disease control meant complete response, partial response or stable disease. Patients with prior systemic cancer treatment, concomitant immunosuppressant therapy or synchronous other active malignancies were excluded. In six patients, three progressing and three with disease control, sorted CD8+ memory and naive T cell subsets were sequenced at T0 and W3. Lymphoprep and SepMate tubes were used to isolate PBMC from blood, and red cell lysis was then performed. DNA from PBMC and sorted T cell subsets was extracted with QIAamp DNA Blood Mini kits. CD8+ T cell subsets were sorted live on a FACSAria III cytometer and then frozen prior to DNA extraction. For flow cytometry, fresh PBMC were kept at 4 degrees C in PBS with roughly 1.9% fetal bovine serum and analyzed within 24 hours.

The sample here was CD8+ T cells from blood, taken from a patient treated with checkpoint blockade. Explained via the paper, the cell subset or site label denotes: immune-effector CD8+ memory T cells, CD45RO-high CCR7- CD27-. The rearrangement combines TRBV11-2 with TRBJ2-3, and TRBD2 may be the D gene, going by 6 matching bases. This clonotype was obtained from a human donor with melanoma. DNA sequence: TGTGCCAGCAGCTTAAGGTCGGGAGTGTCAGATACGCAGTATTTT. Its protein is CASSLRSGVSDTQYF.